The 32 T cell receptor beta chains below come from one sample, sequenced in a study of regulatory T cells in long-lasting Graves disease. Regarding time point: newly diagnosed GD, antithyroid drugs for less than 3 months. PBMC RNA was the source of the TCR library. CDR3 regions were amplified by Arm-PCR using iRepertoire HTBI primers to build TCR beta libraries. MiXCR, run by TCRdb on the multiplex PCR reads, gives a single entry per CDR3 protein. The sample has approximately 440,000 distinct CDR3 sequences, 15% to 20% seen once. The same data also contributed to another study, on T cells in Graves' hyperthyroidism and ophthalmopathy.

The sample in question was peripheral blood mononuclear cells (PBMCs), obtained at new diagnosis, from a patient treated with antithyroid drugs. The source of these receptors is a man aged 40-50 years with Graves disease.

This clonotype was counted between two and nine times. The CDR3 sequence is CASSYQAGVGYEQYF. CDR3 in DNA: TGTGCCAGCAGTTACCAGGCGGGAGTAGGCTACGAGCAGTACTTC. The chain couples TRBV6-2 or TRBV6-3 to TRBJ2-7, with 7 bases matching TRBD2. Trimming removed 2 bases from V and 3 bases from J; junction bases left unmatched: 7. The CDR3 has 15 amino acids. The germline CDR1 and CDR2 sequences are MNHEY and SVGEGT.

This clonotype was picked up many times. The rearrangement links TRBV2 to TRBJ2-1; D is uncertain. There are 11 residues in the CDR3. Deletions cut 7 bases from V and 10 bases from J, with 11 bases between. Germline CDR1 and CDR2: SNHLY and FYNNEI. In DNA form, the CDR3 reads TGTGCCAGCATTAACAATATAGAGCAGTTCTTC. Amino acids: CASINNIEQFF.

At least ten counts were recorded for this clonotype. V usage is TRBV20-1 and J usage is TRBJ1-5; possibly TRBD1 for D (6 bases). Germline assignment: CDR1 DFQATT and CDR2 SNEGSKA (reference sequence). V was cut by 7 bases and J by 0 bases, with 13 bases left in between. This CDR3 contains 14 residues. Written as DNA, the CDR3 is TGCAGTGGGACAGCGGCGAGTAGCAATCAGCCCCAGCATTTT. This encodes CSGTAASSNQPQHF.

This clonotype showed up many times. The CDR3 protein is CASSLGGRVDTQYF. CDR3 bases: TGTGCCAGCAGCTTGGGAGGGAGGGTGGATACGCAGTATTTT. The rearrangement joins TRBV11-2 to TRBJ2-3, with 7 bases fitting TRBD2. CDR3 length: 14 amino acids. V was clipped by 3 bases and J by 6 bases; unmatched bases: 6. Per the germline V gene, CDR1 is SGHAT and CDR2 is FQNNGV.

This clonotype has just a few counts. The V and J genes are TRBV29-1 and TRBJ2-2, with TRBD1 matching over 10 bases. J lost 7 bases, V lost 7 bases, and 6 bases had no gene match. The germline V gene encodes CDR1 SQVTM and CDR2 ANQGSEA. The length of the CDR3 is 13 residues. The CDR3 here is CSGWTGGNGELFF. Written as DNA, the CDR3 is TGCAGCGGGTGGACAGGGGGAAACGGGGAGCTGTTTTTT.

This clonotype occurred many times. The chain joins TRBV12-5 to TRBJ1-1, with D maybe TRBD1 (6 bases). Deletions cut 6 bases from V and 5 bases from J, with 22 bases between. The CDR3 runs to 16 residues. Germline V gene sequence: CDR1 LGHNT, CDR2 FRNRAP. Here the CDR3 DNA reads TGTGCTAGTGGCCCTGGTTCTCGAGGGGGATGGACTGAAGCTTTCTTT. Its translation is CASGPGSRGGWTEAFF.

The sample holds many counts of this clonotype. V and J are TRBV18 and TRBJ1-1; maybe TRBD1 (5 bases). Deletions cut 2 bases from V and 5 bases from J, with 12 bases between. Germline V lookup: CDR1 KGHSH, CDR2 LQKENI. The CDR3 has 14 residues. CDR3 bases: TGTGCCAGCTCACCAGAAGGGGAGGGGACTGAAGCTTTCTTT. This encodes CASSPEGEGTEAFF.

This clonotype was found many times. The rearrangement links TRBV30 to TRBJ1-6; no reliable D call. The CDR3 loop spans 15 amino acids. The germline V gene encodes CDR1 GTSNPN and CDR2 SVGIG (reference sequence). Trimming took off 2 bases at V and 7 bases at J, with 15 bases between the two ends. CDR3 amino acids: CAWSPGFASNSPLHF. The CDR3, as DNA: TGTGCCTGGAGTCCCGGCTTCGCCTCGAATTCACCCCTCCACTTT. Full variable domain (outside the CDR3, taken from reference TRBV30 and TRBJ1-6): SQTIHQWPATLVQPVGSPLSLECTVEGTSNPNLYWYRQAAGRGLQLLFYSVGIGQISSEVPQNLSASRPQDRQFILSSKKLLLSDSGFYLCAWSPGFASNSPLHFGNGTRLTVT.

About this clonotype itself: A much larger clone lies one base from this, so it may be a read error. CDR3 sequence reads: CASSPGPSENTEAFF. The DNA of the CDR3 is TGTGCCAGCTCACCAGGCCCCTCCGAGAACACTGAAGCTTTCTTT. This chain links TRBV18 with TRBJ1-1, with D uncertain. Germline CDR1 reads KGHSH; CDR2 reads LQKENI. V was pared by 2 bases and J by 1 base, with 11 bases between. CDR3 length equals 15 residues.

This clonotype was found many times. This chain uses TRBV5-6 with TRBJ2-1, with 13 bases lining up with TRBD2. The CDR3 sequence is 17 residues long. Looked up from germline, CDR1 is SGHDT and CDR2 is YYEEEE. The V gene end was trimmed by 3 bases and the J gene end by 7 bases; junction bases not matched to a gene: 10. The DNA of the CDR3 is TGTGCCAGCAGCTCCCTAGGGACTAGCGGGATACGTAATGAGCAGTTCTTC. Protein: CASSSLGTSGIRNEQFF.

CDR3 in DNA: TGTGCCAGCACGAGGACAGGGGGCTACGAGCAGTACTTC. Encoded protein: CASTRTGGYEQYF. V usage is TRBV6-2 or TRBV6-3 and J usage is TRBJ2-7; 10 bases match TRBD1. This CDR3 is 13 amino acids long. In germline, CDR1 is MNHEY, CDR2 SVGEGT. The V gene end was trimmed by 7 bases and the J gene end by 3 bases; junction bases not matched to a gene: 3.

V is TRBV2 and J is TRBJ2-7; TRBD1 aligns across 8 bases. Germline V CDR1 and CDR2: SNHLY, FYNNEI. The CDR3 is made up of 14 amino acids. V lost 3 bases and J lost 2; bases outside the gene matches: 3. The CDR3 here is CASSDLDRAYEQYF. The DNA for the CDR3 is TGTGCCAGCAGTGACCTGGACAGGGCCTACGAGCAGTACTTC.

This rearrangement joins TRBV20-1 to TRBJ2-1; the match to TRBD2 covers 13 bases. Germline CDR1 and CDR2: DFQATT and SNEGSKA (reference sequence). This CDR3 is 18 amino acids long. The DNA of the CDR3 is TGCAGAACAAGTGGCATTCCGGGACTAGCGGGAATCTACAATGAGCAGTTCTTC. Translating gives CRTSGIPGLAGIYNEQFF.

V usage is TRBV6-1 and J usage is TRBJ2-1, with TRBD2 matching 14 bases. The junction had 12 bases not matched to a gene; V was cut back by 5 bases and J by 15 bases. Germline loops: CDR1 MNHNS, CDR2 SASEGT. This CDR3 comprises 15 residues. The CDR3 spells CASSLGLAGGRRSFF. In DNA form, the CDR3 reads TGTGCCAGCAGTCTTGGACTAGCGGGAGGCCGACGTTCGTTCTTC.

This clonotype appeared many times. The chain joins TRBV28 to TRBJ1-1; 9 positions agree with TRBD1. The CDR3 spans 15 residues. Losses at the gene ends were 6 bases for V and 1 base for J; bases not matched to a gene: 6. Germline V CDR1 and CDR2: MDHEN, SYDVKM. CDR3 loop: CASRDTGGRNTEAFF. The CDR3, as DNA: TGTGCCAGCAGAGATACAGGGGGCAGGAACACTGAAGCTTTCTTT.

This clonotype was seen many times. The chain links TRBV12-3 or TRBV12-4 to TRBJ2-5; D remains unclear. The CDR3 extends over 11 amino acids. Trimming shortened V by 5 bases and J by 3 bases, and 4 bases separated the two germline ends. The CDR3 loop reads CASSIEETQYF. CDR3 DNA sequence: TGTGCCAGCAGTATAGAAGAGACCCAGTACTTC.

This clonotype appeared many times. V and J are TRBV5-1 and TRBJ2-7; no reliable D call. The CDR3 is made up of 14 amino acids. Germline V CDR1 and CDR2: SGHRS, YFSETQ. Trimming shortened V by 6 bases and J by 2 bases, and 15 bases separated the two germline ends. CDR3 coding DNA: TGCGCCAGCACCCTTGACCCGAACACCTACGAGCAGTACTTC. This translates into CASTLDPNTYEQYF.

This clonotype was counted between two and nine times. This chain links TRBV24-1 with TRBJ2-5; D possibly matches TRBD1 or TRBD2 (6 bases each). This CDR3 spans 14 amino acids. Germline CDR1 and CDR2: KGHDR and SFDVKD. V was trimmed by 6 bases and J by 5 bases, leaving 15 bases between them. CDR3 sequence (DNA): TGTGCCACCAGTTCCCCGACAGGAGGGGAGACCCAGTACTTC. It translates to CATSSPTGGETQYF.

This clonotype was seen at least ten times. DNA for the CDR3: TGTGCCGGATCTAGCGGTTCCTACGAGCAGTACTTC. Translating gives CAGSSGSYEQYF. The V call is TRBV28, the J call TRBJ2-7; 7 bases line up with TRBD2. Per the germline V gene, CDR1 is MDHEN and CDR2 is SYDVKM. The J segment lost 1 base and the V segment lost 11 bases, leaving 5 bases of the junction unmatched. The CDR3 length is 12 residues.

This clonotype has a count of ten or more. The V and J genes are TRBV28 and TRBJ2-7; TRBD1 matches 7 bases. The CDR3 runs to 15 residues. V lost 5 bases and J lost 2; bases outside the gene matches: 9. Germline CDR1 and CDR2: MDHEN and SYDVKM. CDR3 in DNA: TGTGCCAGCAGTCCGGACAGGAATCTTCCCTACGAGCAGTACTTC. It yields the protein CASSPDRNLPYEQYF. The whole variable domain, remainder taken from reference TRBV28 and TRBJ2-7, is DVKVTQSSRYLVKRTGEKVFLECVQDMDHENMFWYRQDPGLGLRLIYFSYDVKMKEKGDIPEGYSVSREKKERFSLILESASTNQTSMYLCASSPDRNLPYEQYFGPGTRLTVT.

This clonotype was picked up many times. The J gene is TRBJ1-2, the V gene TRBV11-2; 7 positions agree with TRBD1. The CDR3 has 14 residues. V lost 2 bases, J lost 2 bases, and 2 bases stayed unmatched. Looked up from germline, CDR1 is SGHAT and CDR2 is FQNNGV. CDR3 in DNA: TGTGCCAGCAGCTTACGGACAGGAAACTATGGCTACACCTTC. It encodes CASSLRTGNYGYTF.

With regard to this clonotype: A much larger clonotype is one base distant, so this may be a read error. This chain connects TRBV5-6 to TRBJ2-1; 9 nucleotides line up with TRBD1. Germline lookup yields CDR1 SGHDT and CDR2 YYEEEE. This CDR3 spans 15 amino acids. J was trimmed by 12 bases and V by 4 bases; bases with no gene match: 14. The CDR3 protein is CASSHGQGSFLGQFF. The CDR3 DNA reads TGTGCCAGCAGCCACGGACAGGGGAGCTTTTTGGGGCAGTTCTTC.

The table lists this clonotype with a few counts. A much bigger clone sits one base away, suggesting this may be a read error. J is TRBJ1-1 and V is TRBV5-1; possible D gene TRBD1, 5 bases. Germline lookup yields CDR1 SGHRS and CDR2 YFSETQ. V was trimmed by 0 bases and J by 4 bases, leaving 13 bases between them. This CDR3 is 15 amino acids long. CDR3 in DNA: TGCGCCAGCAGCTTGGCGGGATCAGGGAGCACTGAAGCTTTCTTT. This encodes CASSLAGSGSTEAFF.

This clonotype has ten or more counts. The germline gene is not matched at one end of the junction; a read error may be the cause. This CDR3 reads CASSEAFSSYQPQHF. The CDR3 bases are TGTGCCAGCAGTGAAGCATTCAGTAGCTATCAGCCCCAGCATTTT. The chain recombines TRBV2 with TRBJ1-5, with D unresolved. This CDR3 is 15 amino acids long. CDR1 is SNHLY and CDR2 is FYNNEI in the germline V gene.

The rearrangement links TRBV6-2 or TRBV6-3 to TRBJ2-1; 10 bases are a match to TRBD2. Trimming cost V 4 bases and J 2 bases; bases outside gene matches: 17. Germline loops: CDR1 MNHEY, CDR2 SVGEGT. The CDR3 is made up of 20 amino acids. For the CDR3, the DNA is TGTGCCAGCAGTTCGTTACCGGGACTAGCGAGGGGATCACCCTACAATGAGCAGTTCTTC. Its translation is CASSSLPGLARGSPYNEQFF.

In nucleotides, the CDR3 is TGCAGCGTTGAGGGTAGCGGGAGGGCCGGGGAGCTGTTTTTT. Protein product: CSVEGSGRAGELFF. V is TRBV29-1 and J is TRBJ2-2; 11 nucleotides match TRBD2. Per germline, CDR1 SQVTM and CDR2 ANQGSEA. This CDR3 comprises 14 residues. After removal of 3 bases from V and 6 bases from J, the junction contained 3 bases not matched to a gene.

CDR3 bases: TGTGCCAGCAGATGGGGGATAGGTCAGCCCCAGCATTTT. Protein sequence: CASRWGIGQPQHF. The J gene is TRBJ1-5, the V gene TRBV28, with a tentative D call TRBD1 (5 bases). The CDR3 covers 13 residues. Germline CDR1 reads MDHEN; CDR2 reads SYDVKM. With 6 bases removed from V and 6 bases from J, the gap between germline ends came to 12 bases.

This clonotype was counted a few times. The gene calls are TRBV4-2 and TRBJ2-7; no clear D gene. The V end was cut by 0 bases, the J end by 6 bases, with 12 bases between. Germline lookup yields CDR1 LGHNA and CDR2 YNFKEQ. The CDR3 spans 14 residues. As DNA, the CDR3 is TGTGCCAGCAGCCAAGATCAGGTGGAATGCGAGCAGTACTTC. This translates into CASSQDQVECEQYF.

This clonotype was observed many times. The rearrangement joins TRBV12-3 or TRBV12-4 to TRBJ2-7, with no clear D. The CDR3 is 14 residues long. V gave up 3 bases and J gave up 0 bases, with 9 bases separating them. CDR3: CASSLRFSSYEQYF. The CDR3 DNA sequence: TGTGCCAGCAGTTTGAGGTTTAGCTCCTACGAGCAGTACTTC.

The chain links TRBV5-1 to TRBJ2-3; 7 bases align to TRBD2. The germline V gene has CDR1 SGHRS and CDR2 YFSETQ. V lost 1 base to trimming and J lost 4 bases; unmatched junction nucleotides: 6. The CDR3 has 15 amino acids. CDR3 sequence: CASSLTGGFADTQYF. The DNA of the CDR3 is TGCGCCAGCAGCTTGACGGGGGGTTTCGCAGATACGCAGTATTTT.

This clonotype was seen many times. The V and J genes are TRBV5-1 and TRBJ2-1; 16 nucleotides line up with TRBD2. The CDR3 loop spans 17 amino acids. Trimming took 4 bases from V and 7 from J; bases not matched to a gene: 8. CDR1 is SGHRS and CDR2 is YFSETQ in the germline V gene. CDR3 DNA: TGCGCCAGCAGCCAGGGACTAGCGGGAGGGCCTCAGAATGAGCAGTTCTTC. This translates into CASSQGLAGGPQNEQFF.

This clonotype was counted at least ten times. The chain links TRBV3-1 to TRBJ2-7; D not certain. This CDR3 region has 14 residues. Deletions cut 1 base from V and 1 base from J, with 8 bases between. The germline CDR1 and CDR2 sequences are LGHDT and YNNKEL (reference sequence). Here the CDR3 DNA reads TGTGCCAGCAGCCAAGGATTGGGATCCTACGAGCAGTACTTC. As protein: CASSQGLGSYEQYF.